This T cell receptor beta chain derives from a study of T cells in Graves' hyperthyroidism and ophthalmopathy. The CDR3 spans 16 residues. The ends lost 3 bases at V and 2 bases at J; junction bases unmatched: 8. As to this clonotype: Its antigen is not known.

Amplification of TCR beta CDR3 regions used RNA as the template. First-round RT-PCR of the TCR CDR3 relied on the HTBI primer set. From the multiplex PCR reads, TCRdb called clonotypes with MiXCR, one entry per CDR3 protein. The repertoire holds roughly 700,000 distinct CDR3 sequences, with 13% to 15% as singletons. Uncontrolled infection, other autoimmune disease, pregnancy and lactation each barred patients from inclusion. Broader study findings: Peripheral blood also featured most of the thyroid clonotypes expanded above 0.001. In validation, the model predicted ophthalmopathy. These predictions came a median approximately 5.9 months before onset.

This rearrangement joins TRBV12-3 or TRBV12-4 to TRBJ2-7; 9 bases line up with TRBD1. Sequenced material: blood. This sequence originates from a woman between 18 and 30 years old with Graves' hyperthyroidism. The CDR3 nucleotides are TGTGCCAGCAGTTTGGGGGGTGGGACAGGGACCTACGAGCAGTACTTC. As protein: CASSLGGGTGTYEQYF.